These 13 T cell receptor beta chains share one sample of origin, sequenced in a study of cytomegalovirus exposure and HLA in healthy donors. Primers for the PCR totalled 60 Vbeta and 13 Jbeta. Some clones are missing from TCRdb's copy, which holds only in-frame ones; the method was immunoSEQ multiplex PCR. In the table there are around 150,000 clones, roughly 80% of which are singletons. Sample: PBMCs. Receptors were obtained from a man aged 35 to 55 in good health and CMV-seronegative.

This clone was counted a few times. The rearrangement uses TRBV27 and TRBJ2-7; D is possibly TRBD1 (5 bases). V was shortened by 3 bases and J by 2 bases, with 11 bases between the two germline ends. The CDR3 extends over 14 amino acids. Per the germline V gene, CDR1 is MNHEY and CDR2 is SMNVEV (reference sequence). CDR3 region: CASSLTTDPYEQYF. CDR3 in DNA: TGTGCCAGCAGTTTGACGACAGATCCCTACGAGCAGTACTTC.

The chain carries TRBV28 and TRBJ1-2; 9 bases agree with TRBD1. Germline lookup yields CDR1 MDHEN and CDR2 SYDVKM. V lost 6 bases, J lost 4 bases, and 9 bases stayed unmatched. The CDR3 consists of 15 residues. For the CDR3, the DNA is TGTGCCAGCAGATGGGCGGGACAGGGCACCTATGGCTACACCTTC. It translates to CASRWAGQGTYGYTF.

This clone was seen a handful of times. The CDR3 loop is CAWSFSGSKNIQYF. The CDR3 bases are TGTGCCTGGAGCTTCTCCGGGTCCAAAAACATTCAGTACTTC. J is TRBJ2-4 and V is TRBV30; D is ambiguous. The germline CDR1 and CDR2 sequences are GTSNPN and SVGIG (reference sequence). V lost 3 bases and J lost 2, with 11 bases in between. CDR3 length: 14 residues.

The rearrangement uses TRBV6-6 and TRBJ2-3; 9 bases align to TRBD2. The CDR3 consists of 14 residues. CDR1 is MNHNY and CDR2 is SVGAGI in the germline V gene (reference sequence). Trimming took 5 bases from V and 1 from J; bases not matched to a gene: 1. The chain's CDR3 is CASSRTSGTDTQYF. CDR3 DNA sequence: TGTGCCAGCAGTCGGACTAGCGGCACAGATACGCAGTATTTT.

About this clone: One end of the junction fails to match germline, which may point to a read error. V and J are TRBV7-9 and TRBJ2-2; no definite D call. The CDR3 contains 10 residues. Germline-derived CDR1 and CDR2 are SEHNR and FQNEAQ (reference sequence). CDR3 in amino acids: CSSAWGELFF. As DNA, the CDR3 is TGTTCCAGCGCGTGGGGGGAGCTGTTTTTT.

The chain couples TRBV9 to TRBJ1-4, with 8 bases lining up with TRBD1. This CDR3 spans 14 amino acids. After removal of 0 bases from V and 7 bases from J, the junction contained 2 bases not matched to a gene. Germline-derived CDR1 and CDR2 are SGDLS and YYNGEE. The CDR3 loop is CASSVGTGIEKLFF. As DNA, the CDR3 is TGTGCCAGCAGCGTAGGGACAGGGATTGAAAAACTGTTTTTT.

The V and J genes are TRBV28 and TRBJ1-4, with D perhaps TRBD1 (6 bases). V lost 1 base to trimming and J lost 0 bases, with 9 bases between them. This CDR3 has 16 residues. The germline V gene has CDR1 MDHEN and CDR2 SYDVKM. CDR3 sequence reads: CASSLFSGATNEKLFF. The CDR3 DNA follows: TGTGCCAGCAGTTTATTTTCAGGGGCAACTAATGAAAAACTGTTTTTT.

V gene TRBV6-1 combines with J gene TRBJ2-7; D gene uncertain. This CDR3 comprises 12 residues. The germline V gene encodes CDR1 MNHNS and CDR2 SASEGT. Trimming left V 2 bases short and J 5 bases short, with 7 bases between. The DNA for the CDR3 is TGTGCCAGCAGTGAAAGCCCCCACGAGCAGTACTTC. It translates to CASSESPHEQYF.

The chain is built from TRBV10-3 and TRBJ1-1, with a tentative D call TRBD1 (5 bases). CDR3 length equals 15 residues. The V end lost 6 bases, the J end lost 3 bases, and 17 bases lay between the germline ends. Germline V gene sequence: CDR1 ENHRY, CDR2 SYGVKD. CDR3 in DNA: TGTGCCATCAGGGTAACCAGGGAAGTTCACACTGAAGCTTTCTTT. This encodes CAIRVTREVHTEAFF.

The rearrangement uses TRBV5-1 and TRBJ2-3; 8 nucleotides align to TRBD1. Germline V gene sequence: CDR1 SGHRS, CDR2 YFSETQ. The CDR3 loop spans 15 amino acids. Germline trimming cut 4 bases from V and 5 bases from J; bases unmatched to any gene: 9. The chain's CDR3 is CASSAGNRGIDTQYF. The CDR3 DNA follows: TGCGCCAGCAGCGCGGGGAACAGGGGGATAGATACGCAGTATTTT.

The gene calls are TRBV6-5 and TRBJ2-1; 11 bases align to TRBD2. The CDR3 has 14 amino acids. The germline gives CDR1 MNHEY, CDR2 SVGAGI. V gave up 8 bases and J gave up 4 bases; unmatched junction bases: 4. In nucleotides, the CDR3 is TGTGCCAGCGGAACTAGCGGGGGATACAATGAGCAGTTCTTC. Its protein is CASGTSGGYNEQFF.

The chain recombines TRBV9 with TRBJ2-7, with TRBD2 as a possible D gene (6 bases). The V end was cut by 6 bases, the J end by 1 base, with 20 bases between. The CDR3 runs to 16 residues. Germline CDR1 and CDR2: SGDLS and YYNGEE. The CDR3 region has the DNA TGTGCCAGCACCCCGGGAGATGCCAGGCGATCCTACGAGCAGTACTTC. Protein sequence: CASTPGDARRSYEQYF.

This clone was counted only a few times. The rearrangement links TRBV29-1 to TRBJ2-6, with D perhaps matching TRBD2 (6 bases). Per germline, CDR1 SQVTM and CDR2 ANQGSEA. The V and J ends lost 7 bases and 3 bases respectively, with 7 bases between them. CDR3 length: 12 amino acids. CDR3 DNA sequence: TGCAGCGCGGAGGGTGGGGCCAACGTCCTGACTTTC. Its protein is CSAEGGANVLTF.